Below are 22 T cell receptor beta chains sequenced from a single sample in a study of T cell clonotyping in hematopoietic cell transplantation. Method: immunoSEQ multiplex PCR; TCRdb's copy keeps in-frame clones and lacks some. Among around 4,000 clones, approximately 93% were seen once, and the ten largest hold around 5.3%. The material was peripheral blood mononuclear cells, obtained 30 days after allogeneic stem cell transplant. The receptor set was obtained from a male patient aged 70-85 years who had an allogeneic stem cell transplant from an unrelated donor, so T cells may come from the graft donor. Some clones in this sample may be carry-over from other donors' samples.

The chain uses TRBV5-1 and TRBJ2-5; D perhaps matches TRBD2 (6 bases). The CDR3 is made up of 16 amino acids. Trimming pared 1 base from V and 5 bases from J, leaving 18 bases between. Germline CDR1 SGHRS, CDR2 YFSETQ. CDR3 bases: TGCGCCAGCAGCTTGATCGTAATAAGAGGGAGGGAGACCCAGTACTTC. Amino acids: CASSLIVIRGRETQYF.

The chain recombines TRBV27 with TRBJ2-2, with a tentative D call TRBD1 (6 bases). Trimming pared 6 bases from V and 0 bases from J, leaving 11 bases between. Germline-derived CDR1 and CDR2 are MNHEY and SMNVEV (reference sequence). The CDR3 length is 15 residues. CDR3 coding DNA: TGTGCCAGCAGCCCTACAGGGCCGAACACCGGGGAGCTGTTTTTT. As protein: CASSPTGPNTGELFF.

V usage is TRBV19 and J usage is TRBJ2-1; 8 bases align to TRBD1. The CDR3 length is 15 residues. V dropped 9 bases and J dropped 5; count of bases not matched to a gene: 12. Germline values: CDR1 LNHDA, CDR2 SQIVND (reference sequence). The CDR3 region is CARPPRTGPNNEQFF. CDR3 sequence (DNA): TGTGCCAGACCCCCTCGGACAGGGCCTAACAATGAGCAGTTCTTC.

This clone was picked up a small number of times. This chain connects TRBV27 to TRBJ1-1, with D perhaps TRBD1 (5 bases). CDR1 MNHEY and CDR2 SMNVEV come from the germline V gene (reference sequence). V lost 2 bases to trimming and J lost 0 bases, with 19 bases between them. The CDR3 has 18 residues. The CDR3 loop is CASSLKAGIFRMNTEAFF. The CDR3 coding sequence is TGTGCCAGCAGTTTAAAGGCAGGGATATTTAGAATGAACACTGAAGCTTTCTTT.

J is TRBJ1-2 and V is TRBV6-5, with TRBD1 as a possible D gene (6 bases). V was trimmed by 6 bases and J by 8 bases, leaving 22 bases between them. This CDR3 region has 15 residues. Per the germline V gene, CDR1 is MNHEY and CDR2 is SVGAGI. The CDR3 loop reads CASRSGGAPSGGYTF. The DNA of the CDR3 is TGTGCCAGCAGGAGTGGGGGGGCCCCCTCGGGGGGCTACACCTTC.

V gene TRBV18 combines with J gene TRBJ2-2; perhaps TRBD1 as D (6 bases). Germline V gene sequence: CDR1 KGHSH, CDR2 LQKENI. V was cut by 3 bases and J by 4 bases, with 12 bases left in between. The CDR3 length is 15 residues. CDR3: CASSPTGYATGELFF. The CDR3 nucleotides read TGTGCCAGCTCACCCACAGGGTATGCCACCGGGGAGCTGTTTTTT.

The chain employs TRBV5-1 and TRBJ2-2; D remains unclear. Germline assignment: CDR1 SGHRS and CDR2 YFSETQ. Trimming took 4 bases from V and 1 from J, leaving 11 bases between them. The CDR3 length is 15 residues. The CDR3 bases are TGCGCCAGCAGCCGCGGATCGGGGAACACCGGGGAGCTGTTTTTT. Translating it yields CASSRGSGNTGELFF.

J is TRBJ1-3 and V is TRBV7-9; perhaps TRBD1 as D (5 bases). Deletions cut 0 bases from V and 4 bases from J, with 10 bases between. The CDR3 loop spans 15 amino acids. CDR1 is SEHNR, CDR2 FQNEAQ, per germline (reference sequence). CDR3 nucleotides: TGTGCCAGCAGCTTAGCGGGGCACAGCGGAAACACCATATATTTT. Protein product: CASSLAGHSGNTIYF. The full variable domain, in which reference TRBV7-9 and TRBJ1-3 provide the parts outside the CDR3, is DTGVSQNPRHKITKRGQNVTFRCDPISEHNRLYWYRQTLGQGPEFLTYFQNEAQLEKSRLLSDRFSAERPKGSFSTLEIQRTEQGDSAMYLCASSLAGHSGNTIYFGEGSWLTVV.

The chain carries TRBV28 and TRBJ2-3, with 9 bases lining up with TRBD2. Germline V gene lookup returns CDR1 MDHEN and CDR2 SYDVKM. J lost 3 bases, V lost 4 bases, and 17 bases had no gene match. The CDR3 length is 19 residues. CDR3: CASSSLSSGNLVLTDTQYF. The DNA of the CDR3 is TGTGCCAGCAGTTCTCTTTCTAGCGGGAACTTGGTGTTAACAGATACGCAGTATTTT. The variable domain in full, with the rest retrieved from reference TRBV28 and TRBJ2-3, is DVKVTQSSRYLVKRTGEKVFLECVQDMDHENMFWYRQDPGLGLRLIYFSYDVKMKEKGDIPEGYSVSREKKERFSLILESASTNQTSMYLCASSSLSSGNLVLTDTQYFGPGTRLTVL.

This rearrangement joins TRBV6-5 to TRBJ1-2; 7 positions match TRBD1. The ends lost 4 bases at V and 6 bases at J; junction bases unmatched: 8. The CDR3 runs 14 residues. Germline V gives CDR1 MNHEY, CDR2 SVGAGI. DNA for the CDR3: TGTGCCAGCAGTTTTTCGACAGGGCTAGATGGCTACACCTTC. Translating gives CASSFSTGLDGYTF.

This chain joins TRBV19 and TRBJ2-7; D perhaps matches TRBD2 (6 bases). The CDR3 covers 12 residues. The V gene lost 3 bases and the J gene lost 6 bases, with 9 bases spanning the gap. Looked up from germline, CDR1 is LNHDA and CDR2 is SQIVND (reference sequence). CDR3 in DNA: TGTGCCAGTAGTATGCCGGGGGTCGAGCAGTACTTC. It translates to CASSMPGVEQYF.

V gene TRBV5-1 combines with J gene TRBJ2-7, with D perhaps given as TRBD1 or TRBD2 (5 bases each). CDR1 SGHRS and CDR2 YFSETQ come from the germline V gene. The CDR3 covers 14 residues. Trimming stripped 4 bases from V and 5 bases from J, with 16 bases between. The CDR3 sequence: CASSTGTAGNEQYF. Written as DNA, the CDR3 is TGCGCCAGCAGCACCGGGACCGCTGGCAACGAGCAGTACTTC.

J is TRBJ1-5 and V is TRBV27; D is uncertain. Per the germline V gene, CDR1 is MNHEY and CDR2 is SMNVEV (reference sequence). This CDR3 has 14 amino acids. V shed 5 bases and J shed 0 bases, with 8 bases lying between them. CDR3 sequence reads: CASSGQNSNQPQHF. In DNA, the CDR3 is TGTGCCAGCAGTGGTCAGAATAGCAATCAGCCCCAGCATTTT.

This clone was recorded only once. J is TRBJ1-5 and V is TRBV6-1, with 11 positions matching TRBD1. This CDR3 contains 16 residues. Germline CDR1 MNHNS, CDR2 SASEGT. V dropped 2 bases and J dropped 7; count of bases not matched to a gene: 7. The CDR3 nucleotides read TGTGCCAGCAGTGAATCGGGACAGGGGGAAGACCAGCCCCAGCATTTT. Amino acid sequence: CASSESGQGEDQPQHF.

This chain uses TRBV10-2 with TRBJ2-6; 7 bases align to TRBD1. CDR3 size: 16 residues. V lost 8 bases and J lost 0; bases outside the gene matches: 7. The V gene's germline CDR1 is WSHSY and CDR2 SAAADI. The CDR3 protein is CASHGQVRSGANVLTF. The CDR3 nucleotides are TGCGCCAGCCATGGACAGGTTCGCTCTGGGGCCAACGTCCTGACTTTC.

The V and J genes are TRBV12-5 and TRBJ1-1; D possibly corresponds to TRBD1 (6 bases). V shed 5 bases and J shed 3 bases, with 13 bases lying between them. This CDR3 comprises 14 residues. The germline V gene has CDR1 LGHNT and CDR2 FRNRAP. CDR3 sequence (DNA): TGTGCTAGTGGTCCCGACGGGGGCTACACTGAAGCTTTCTTT. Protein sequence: CASGPDGGYTEAFF. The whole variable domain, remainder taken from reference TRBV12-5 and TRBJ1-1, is DARVTQTPRHKVTEMGQEVTMRCQPILGHNTVFWYRQTMMQGLELLAYFRNRAPLDDSGMPKDRFSAEMPDATLATLKIQPSEPRDSAVYFCASGPDGGYTEAFFGQGTRLTVV.

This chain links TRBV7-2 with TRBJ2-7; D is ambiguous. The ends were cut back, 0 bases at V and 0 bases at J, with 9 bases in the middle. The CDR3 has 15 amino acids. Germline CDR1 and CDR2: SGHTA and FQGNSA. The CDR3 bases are TGTGCCAGCAGCTTAGCGGGCCTGAGCTCCTACGAGCAGTACTTC. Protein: CASSLAGLSSYEQYF.

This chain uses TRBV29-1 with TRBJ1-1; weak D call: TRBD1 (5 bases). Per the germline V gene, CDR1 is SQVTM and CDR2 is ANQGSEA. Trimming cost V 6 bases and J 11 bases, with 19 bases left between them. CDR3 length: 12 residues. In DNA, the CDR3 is TGCAGCGTCGATCGGGACTCCCTGGAGGCTTTCTTT. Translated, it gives CSVDRDSLEAFF.

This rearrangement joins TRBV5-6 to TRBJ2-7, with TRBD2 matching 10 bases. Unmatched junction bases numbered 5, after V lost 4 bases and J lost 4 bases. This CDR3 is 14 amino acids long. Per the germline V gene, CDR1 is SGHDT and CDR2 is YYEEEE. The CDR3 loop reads CASSLGTSEYEQYF. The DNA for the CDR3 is TGTGCCAGCAGCCTTGGGACTAGCGAGTACGAGCAGTACTTC.

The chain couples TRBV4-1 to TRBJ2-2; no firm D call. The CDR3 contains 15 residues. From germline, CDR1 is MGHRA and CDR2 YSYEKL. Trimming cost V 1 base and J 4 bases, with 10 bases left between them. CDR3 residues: CASSQVSPFTGELFF. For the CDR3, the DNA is TGCGCCAGCAGCCAAGTTTCGCCGTTCACCGGGGAGCTGTTTTTT.

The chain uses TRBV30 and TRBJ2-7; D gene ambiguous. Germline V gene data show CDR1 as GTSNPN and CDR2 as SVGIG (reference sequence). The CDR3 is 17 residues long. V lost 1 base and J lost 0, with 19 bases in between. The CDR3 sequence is CAWSAGTWRQASYEQYF. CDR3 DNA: TGTGCCTGGAGTGCTGGAACGTGGCGGCAGGCCTCCTACGAGCAGTACTTC.

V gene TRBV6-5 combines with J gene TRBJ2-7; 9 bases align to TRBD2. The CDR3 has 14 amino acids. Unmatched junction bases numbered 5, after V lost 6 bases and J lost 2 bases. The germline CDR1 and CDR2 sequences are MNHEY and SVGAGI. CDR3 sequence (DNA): TGTGCCAGCAGCGCGACTAGCGGCACCTACGAGCAGTACTTC. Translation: CASSATSGTYEQYF.